This entry features one TCR beta chain sequence. The antigen remains unidentified. Germline V gene lookup returns CDR1 SNHLY and CDR2 FYNNEI. The junction had 5 bases not matched to a gene; V was cut back by 6 bases and J by 1 base. This CDR3 spans 14 amino acids. The data belong to a study of vaccination and CD4 T cells after COVID-19. The wider study: For control cultures, the treatment was a CEFX pool, an HIV-1 Nef pool, or no peptide. General study findings and limits: Convalescent patients saw a median around 83% of their reactive clones show up only after vaccination. Only relatively few convalescent patients were studied, and early post-infection timepoints were not analyzed.

Oncomine TCR Beta short-read sequencing was applied to DNA from cultured CD4+ T cells. TCRdb re-derived calls from the PCR reads in MiXCR, one entry per CDR3 protein. Here the sample spans 24,000 or so distinct CDR3 sequences, around 45% being singletons. Treatment specified: approximately 9-day PBMC culture with coronavirus spike peptide pools or control peptides (ViraFEST assay). Sequences were obtained from CD4+ T cells from blood, cultured in vitro. This chain joins TRBV2 and TRBJ1-1; TRBD1 matches 7 bases. This TCR was sampled from a human donor who had recovered from COVID-19. CDR3 protein: CASSARGGNTEAFF. The CDR3 DNA follows: TGTGCCAGCAGCGCCAGGGGGGGGAACACTGAAGCTTTCTTT.